These T cell receptor beta chains were read from a single sample in a study of cytomegalovirus exposure and HLA in healthy donors. The protocol was immunoSEQ multiplex PCR, while the TCRdb copy is restricted to in-frame clones and leaves out a portion. The sample consists of 250,000 or so clones, roughly 87% of them appearing once. Sequencing input: PBMCs. The receptors come from a man aged 18 to 29 in good health and CMV-seropositive. CDR3s leave out the opening cysteine and the closing phenylalanine or tryptophan. Clone size is given for some rows only: seen once, a few or many times, or a class if the clone is expanded.

>11|TRBV14|.|TRBJ1-1
ASSPAYFPDAF
>10|TRBV18|.|TRBJ2-1
ASSGTSGEQF
>14|TRBV29-1|.|TRBJ2-1
SPCVERQFSYNEQF
>12|TRBV6-5|.|TRBJ2-5
ASKKLAEQETQY
>12|TRBV28|once|TRBJ1-4
ASRLQGVDEKLF
>12|TRBV5-6|.|TRBJ1-2
ASTRDRGDYGYT
>15|TRBV6-1|.|TRBJ2-3
ASSEWVGTASTDTQY
>15|TRBV7-8|.|TRBJ1-2
ASSLKAVTQNWYGYT
>12|TRBV28|few|TRBJ1-1
ASSIQGANTEAF
>14|TRBV7-9|.|TRBJ2-1
ASSLGGTGSGDEQF
>13|TRBV5-6|.|TRBJ1-2
ASTRAGQGRDGYT
>11|TRBV6-1|once|TRBJ1-1
ASSSTVNTEAF
>14|TRBV27|once|TRBJ2-5
ASSLSINNFGETQY
>12|TRBV4-1|.|TRBJ2-4
ASSQDPGKNIQY
>10|TRBV28|.|TRBJ2-7
ASRGVIYEQY
>10|TRBV28|.|TRBJ2-7
ASRGPRREQY
>11|TRBV7-9|.|TRBJ2-2
ASSLTDAGELF
>13|TRBV6-5|.|TRBJ2-2
ASSYSPGKTGELF
>11|TRBV7-3|.|TRBJ2-1
ASSLTSVGEQF
>15|TRBV28|.|TRBJ2-2
ASSRDASKVDTGELF
>13|TRBV10-2|.|TRBJ2-7
ASEKSTLGVSEQY
>13|TRBV12-5|few|TRBJ2-7
ASGLVPREEGEQY
>16|TRBV15|.|TRBJ1-5
ATSRAAGGVGSNQPQH
>15|TRBV5-1|.|TRBJ2-1
ASSLGVSGQAYNEQF
>13|TRBV2|.|TRBJ2-1
ASSEGLAGYNEQF
>14|TRBV4-2|once|TRBJ2-2
ASSQEGQGSTGELF
>11|TRBV6-1|.|TRBJ2-7
ASRLASSYEQY
>12|TRBV27|.|TRBJ2-5
ASSFTGGVETQY
>12|TRBV7-2|.|TRBJ1-1
ASSFQVGNTEAF
>11|TRBV5-6|.|TRBJ2-5
ASATEAEETQY